This T cell receptor (beta chain) was profiled in a study of blood T cells in healthy people across ages. Study-level findings and limits: Age showed a roughly linear inverse relationship with TCR beta diversity per million T cells.

A second PCR of about 7 to 11 cycles used a sample-barcoded 5' primer and a J-beta primer mix. One entry per CDR3 protein results from TCRdb running MiXCR on the 5' RACE reads. The data show 540,000 or so distinct CDR3 sequences, roughly 48% seen once. Comments on this clonotype: What it binds is unknown.

The receptor was derived from a man older than 75 in good health. The material sequenced was blood.

As DNA, the CDR3 is TGTGCCAGCAGCCCCGGGCTAGTTGTAAATGAGCAGTTCTTC. It is translated as CASSPGLVVNEQFF. The rearrangement joins TRBV28 to TRBJ2-1; D unclear. The ends were cut back, 6 bases at V and 7 bases at J, with 16 bases in the middle. Per the germline V gene, CDR1 is MDHEN and CDR2 is SYDVKM. The CDR3 is 14 amino acids.